These T cell receptor beta chains were read from a single sample in a study of cytomegalovirus exposure and HLA in healthy donors. Only in-frame clones appear in the TCRdb table, and some are missing; sequencing was by immunoSEQ multiplex PCR. The sample contains 100,000 to 150,000 clones, 77% of which appear only once. The specimen was PBMCs. Source of these receptors: a human donor in good health. Each CDR3 is given with its conserved first and last residue. The D gene is left open where the match is weak. Only part of the rows carry a size: once, few, many, or a class if the clone is expanded.

D: -
size: -
V: TRBV5-8
J: TRBJ2-3
CDR3: CASSPGTTDTQYF
DNA: TGTGCCAGCAGCCCAGGAACCACAGATACGCAGTATTTT

D: -
size: once
V: TRBV6-1
J: TRBJ1-5
CDR3: CASSGLGLYQPQHF
DNA: TGTGCCAGCAGTGGACTAGGGTTATATCAGCCCCAGCATTTT

D: TRBD1
size: few
V: TRBV6-4
J: TRBJ1-2
CDR3: CASSDGGQVYGYTF
DNA: TGTGCCAGCAGTGACGGGGGACAGGTCTATGGCTACACCTTC

D: -
size: -
V: TRBV6-5
J: TRBJ1-4
CDR3: CASSYLQQESKLFF
DNA: TGTGCCAGCAGTTACCTACAGCAGGAATCGAAACTGTTTTTT

D: -
size: once
V: TRBV25-1
J: TRBJ1-2
CDR3: CASSEYNRVVSHYGYTF
DNA: TGTGCCAGCAGTGAATATAACAGGGTAGTCTCCCACTATGGCTACACCTTC

D: TRBD1
size: -
V: TRBV2
J: TRBJ2-7
CDR3: CASSRTGEGYEQYF
DNA: TGTGCCAGCAGTCGGACAGGGGAGGGATACGAGCAGTACTTC

D: TRBD1
size: -
V: TRBV6-1
J: TRBJ2-7
CDR3: CASSPGQGVHEQYF
DNA: TGTGCCAGCAGCCCAGGACAGGGGGTCCACGAGCAGTACTTC

D: -
size: -
V: TRBV4-1
J: TRBJ1-5
CDR3: CASSQASGVGKKQPQHF
DNA: TGCGCCAGCAGCCAAGCCTCGGGGGTAGGGAAGAAACAGCCCCAGCATTTT

D: -
size: -
V: TRBV19
J: TRBJ1-5
CDR3: CASSREGYSNQPQHF
DNA: TGTGCCAGTAGTAGGGAGGGTTATAGCAATCAGCCCCAGCATTTT

D: -
size: -
V: TRBV6-1
J: TRBJ1-1
CDR3: CASEVPGPNTEAFF
DNA: TGTGCCAGTGAAGTGCCAGGGCCGAACACTGAAGCTTTCTTT

D: -
size: -
V: TRBV19
J: TRBJ2-7
CDR3: CASSRRSGEQYF
DNA: TGTGCCAGTAGTCGTCGGAGCGGCGAGCAGTACTTC

D: -
size: -
V: TRBV10-2
J: TRBJ2-3
CDR3: CASSEPKTSTDTQYF
DNA: TGCGCCAGCAGTGAGCCGAAAACTAGCACAGATACGCAGTATTTT

D: -
size: -
V: TRBV19
J: TRBJ2-7
CDR3: CASSMAQNSYEQYF
DNA: TGTGCCAGTAGTATGGCTCAAAACTCCTACGAGCAGTACTTC

D: -
size: once
V: TRBV9
J: TRBJ2-1
CDR3: CASSGGTRGWGNEQFF
DNA: TGTGCCAGCAGCGGGGGCACCCGAGGATGGGGCAATGAGCAGTTCTTC

D: TRBD2
size: -
V: TRBV7-3
J: TRBJ2-2
CDR3: CASSLMASGNAGELFF
DNA: TGTGCCAGCAGCTTAATGGCTAGCGGGAACGCCGGGGAGCTGTTTTTT

D: TRBD2
size: -
V: TRBV6-1
J: TRBJ2-3
CDR3: CASSENGAGGRINTQYF
DNA: TGTGCCAGCAGTGAAAATGGTGCGGGAGGAAGAATAAATACGCAGTATTTT

D: TRBD2
size: -
V: TRBV9
J: TRBJ2-1
CDR3: CASSIHPGGETSSYNEQFF
DNA: TGTGCCAGCAGCATCCACCCGGGGGGAGAAACGAGCTCCTACAATGAGCAGTTCTTC

D: TRBD1
size: -
V: TRBV5-4
J: TRBJ2-7
CDR3: CASSLDRGRYEQYF
DNA: TGTGCCAGCAGCTTGGACAGGGGGCGCTACGAGCAGTACTTC

D: -
size: -
V: TRBV11-3
J: TRBJ1-1
CDR3: CASSSGGAGPMNTEAFF
DNA: TGTGCCAGCAGCTCCGGTGGGGCAGGCCCCATGAACACTGAAGCTTTCTTT

D: TRBD2
size: -
V: TRBV7-2
J: TRBJ2-1
CDR3: CASSRGRASYNEQFF
DNA: TGTGCCAGCAGTCGCGGGAGGGCCAGCTACAATGAGCAGTTCTTC

D: TRBD1
size: once
V: TRBV9
J: TRBJ2-1
CDR3: CASSVATWDSSYNEQFF
DNA: TGTGCCAGCAGCGTAGCTACGTGGGACAGCTCCTACAATGAGCAGTTCTTC

D: TRBD1
size: -
V: TRBV6-1
J: TRBJ1-1
CDR3: CASSHRGQVNTEAFF
DNA: TGTGCCAGCAGCCACAGGGGACAGGTGAACACTGAAGCTTTCTTT

D: TRBD2
size: -
V: TRBV9
J: TRBJ2-3
CDR3: CASSARSGGSRLTDTQYF
DNA: TGTGCCAGCAGCGCCCGTAGCGGGGGCTCCCGCTTGACAGATACGCAGTATTTT

D: TRBD2
size: once
V: TRBV11-2
J: TRBJ2-7
CDR3: CASSLTSGSPEQYF
DNA: TGTGCCAGCAGCTTAACTAGCGGGAGCCCCGAGCAGTACTTC

D: TRBD1
size: -
V: TRBV5-6
J: TRBJ1-2
CDR3: CASSLGQIPNYGYTF
DNA: TGTGCCAGCAGCCTGGGACAGATCCCCAACTATGGCTACACCTTC

D: TRBD2
size: -
V: TRBV28
J: TRBJ2-2
CDR3: CASSIGLAGTWGLAGGTGELFF
DNA: TGTGCCAGCAGTATTGGACTAGCGGGAACGTGGGGACTAGCGGGAGGGACCGGGGAGCTGTTTTTT

D: -
size: -
V: TRBV7-8
J: TRBJ2-7
CDR3: CASSLQGWESDEQYF
DNA: TGTGCCAGCAGCTTACAAGGGTGGGAGTCAGACGAGCAGTACTTC

D: TRBD2
size: -
V: TRBV7-9
J: TRBJ2-1
CDR3: CASSLGTSYGGQFF
DNA: TGTGCCAGCAGCTTAGGGACTAGCTATGGTGGGCAGTTCTTC

D: -
size: -
V: TRBV7-9
J: TRBJ2-1
CDR3: CASSLGPSSYNEQFF
DNA: TGTGCCAGCAGCTTAGGGCCTAGCTCCTACAATGAGCAGTTCTTC

D: -
size: few
V: TRBV7-3
J: TRBJ1-1
CDR3: CASSLAGGNTEAFF
DNA: TGTGCCAGCAGCTTAGCCGGGGGGAACACTGAAGCTTTCTTT

D: -
size: -
V: TRBV7-9
J: TRBJ2-2
CDR3: CASSGQTGELFF
DNA: TGTGCCAGCAGCGGACAGACCGGGGAGCTGTTTTTT

D: -
size: -
V: TRBV9
J: TRBJ2-7
CDR3: CASSADSAVIYEQYF
DNA: TGTGCCAGCAGCGCCGACTCAGCGGTTATCTACGAGCAGTACTTC

D: TRBD1
size: -
V: TRBV19
J: TRBJ1-5
CDR3: CASSISGTGGINQPQHF
DNA: TGCGCCAGTAGTATCTCCGGGACAGGGGGCATCAATCAGCCCCAGCATTTT

D: -
size: once
V: TRBV11-2
J: TRBJ1-1
CDR3: CASSPRGALRTEAFF
DNA: TGTGCCAGCAGCCCTCGGGGGGCCCTCAGGACTGAAGCTTTCTTT

D: -
size: -
V: TRBV29-1
J: TRBJ2-2
CDR3: CSVIKAVNTGELFF
DNA: TGCAGCGTTATTAAAGCTGTAAACACCGGGGAGCTGTTTTTT

D: -
size: -
V: TRBV6-6
J: TRBJ1-2
CDR3: CASSYGPGGYTF
DNA: TGTGCCAGCAGTTACGGCCCGGGGGGCTACACCTTC

D: TRBD2
size: once
V: TRBV9
J: TRBJ2-2
CDR3: CASSLGLAGGPGTGELFF
DNA: TGTGCCAGCAGCCTGGGACTAGCGGGAGGGCCGGGCACCGGGGAGCTGTTTTTT

D: TRBD2
size: -
V: TRBV5-5
J: TRBJ2-7
CDR3: CASSRWGGEQYF
DNA: TGTGCCAGCAGCCGCTGGGGGGGCGAGCAGTACTTC

D: -
size: -
V: TRBV9
J: TRBJ2-2
CDR3: CASSVAGGATGELFF
DNA: TGTGCCAGCAGCGTAGCGGGTGGGGCCACCGGGGAGCTGTTTTTT

D: TRBD2
size: -
V: TRBV7-3
J: TRBJ2-1
CDR3: CASSSVGGAGGRNEQFF
DNA: TGTGCCAGCAGCTCCGTTGGTGGAGCGGGAGGGCGCAATGAGCAGTTCTTC

D: -
size: -
V: TRBV2
J: TRBJ1-2
CDR3: CASSEGSGPYGYTF
DNA: TGTGCCAGCAGTGAGGGTTCAGGCCCCTATGGCTACACCTTC

D: -
size: once
V: TRBV15
J: TRBJ2-7
CDR3: CATSRDWAGTSLNEQYF
DNA: TGTGCCACCAGCAGAGATTGGGCCGGGACTTCCCTCAACGAGCAGTACTTC

D: -
size: -
V: TRBV5-1
J: TRBJ2-2
CDR3: CASSLLGAPGELFF
DNA: TGCGCCAGCAGCTTGCTAGGGGCCCCCGGGGAGCTGTTTTTT

D: -
size: few
V: TRBV5-1
J: TRBJ2-7
CDR3: CASSLVSAGEQYF
DNA: TGCGCCAGCAGCTTGGTTAGTGCAGGCGAGCAGTACTTC

D: -
size: -
V: TRBV19
J: TRBJ1-3
CDR3: CASSIASRAAGNTIYF
DNA: TGTGCCAGTAGTATAGCGAGCAGGGCAGCTGGAAACACCATATATTTT

D: TRBD2
size: -
V: TRBV7-9
J: TRBJ2-5
CDR3: CASSPFQLAGEGETQYF
DNA: TGTGCCAGCAGCCCATTCCAACTAGCGGGAGAAGGAGAGACCCAGTACTTC

D: -
size: -
V: TRBV18
J: TRBJ1-5
CDR3: CASSPLINQPQHF
DNA: TGTGCCAGCTCACCACTTATCAATCAGCCCCAGCATTTT

D: TRBD1
size: -
V: TRBV6-1
J: TRBJ1-2
CDR3: CASSRSGTGTYGYTF
DNA: TGTGCCAGCAGCCGATCCGGGACAGGGACCTATGGCTACACCTTC

D: -
size: -
V: TRBV10-1
J: TRBJ1-5
CDR3: CASSANSNQPQHF
DNA: TGCGCCAGCAGTGCTAATAGCAATCAGCCCCAGCATTTT

D: TRBD1
size: -
V: TRBV4-1
J: TRBJ2-7
CDR3: CASSFDRGLYEQYF
DNA: TGCGCCAGCAGCTTCGACAGGGGGCTTTACGAGCAGTACTTC

D: -
size: -
V: TRBV5-1
J: TRBJ2-6
CDR3: CASTPEPTSGANVLTF
DNA: TGCGCCAGCACCCCAGAACCCACCTCTGGGGCCAACGTCCTGACTTTC

D: -
size: -
V: TRBV2
J: TRBJ1-1
CDR3: CASSLMYTEAFF
DNA: TGTGCCAGCAGTTTAATGTACACTGAAGCTTTCTTT

D: -
size: once
V: TRBV7-6
J: TRBJ1-5
CDR3: CASSSGSNQPQHF
DNA: TGTGCCAGCAGCTCAGGTAGCAATCAGCCCCAGCATTTT

D: -
size: -
V: TRBV7-9
J: TRBJ2-7
CDR3: CASSLILDEQYF
DNA: TGTGCCAGCAGCCTAATTCTGGACGAGCAGTACTTC

D: -
size: few
V: TRBV30
J: TRBJ2-7
CDR3: CAWSLGLEQYF
DNA: TGTGCCTGGAGTCTTGGACTCGAGCAGTACTTC